These T cell receptor beta chains were read from a single sample in a study of human T cells and chemical hapten exposure. TCRdb re-analysed the RACE reads in MiXCR, keeping a single row per CDR3 protein. The sample yields about 110,000 distinct CDR3 sequences, under 35% seen once. The input for sequencing was whole blood, taken in connection with sensitization to the hapten diphenylcyclopropenone (DPC). These receptors were obtained from a man between 40 and 49 years old with alopecia areata. Some clones in this sample may be carry-over from other donors' samples. CDR3s include the opening cysteine and the closing phenylalanine or tryptophan. Each record gives: clone size, D gene, J gene, V gene, CDR3 DNA, CDR3 protein. The D gene is left open where the match is weak. A clone size is listed for some rows: how often the clone was seen (once, few, many), or a class if it is expanded.

clone size: NA
D gene: NA
J gene: TRBJ2-1
V gene: TRBV9
CDR3 DNA: TGTGCCAGCAGCGAGACCACCTACAATGAGCAGTTCTTC
CDR3 protein: CASSETTYNEQFF

clone size: many
D gene: TRBD1
J gene: TRBJ1-2
V gene: TRBV6-2/TRBV6-3
CDR3 DNA: TGTGCCAGCAGTCCCGGACAGGTTGAGGGCTATGGCTACACCTTC
CDR3 protein: CASSPGQVEGYGYTF

clone size: few
D gene: TRBD1
J gene: TRBJ1-1
V gene: TRBV29-1
CDR3 DNA: TGCAGCGTTCAGGGACAGATGAACACTGAAGCTTTCTTT
CDR3 protein: CSVQGQMNTEAFF

clone size: NA
D gene: NA
J gene: TRBJ2-2
V gene: TRBV15
CDR3 DNA: TGTGCCACCAGCGGGGGAGAGACTAGTTTTACCGGGGAGCTGTTTTTT
CDR3 protein: CATSGGETSFTGELFF

clone size: NA
D gene: NA
J gene: TRBJ1-3
V gene: TRBV29-1
CDR3 DNA: TGCAGCGTTGAAGATCTTAATGGGCCCTATGGAAACGCCATATATTTT
CDR3 protein: CSVEDLNGPYGNAIYF

clone size: NA
D gene: NA
J gene: TRBJ1-1
V gene: TRBV9
CDR3 DNA: TGTGCCAGCAGCGTAGATGGGGGCGGCATGAACACTGAAGCTTTCTTT
CDR3 protein: CASSVDGGGMNTEAFF

clone size: NA
D gene: NA
J gene: TRBJ2-7
V gene: TRBV7-9
CDR3 DNA: TGTGCCAGCAGCTTAGAGGAGGCGGGCCCCTACGAGCAGTACTTC
CDR3 protein: CASSLEEAGPYEQYF

clone size: NA
D gene: TRBD1
J gene: TRBJ1-4
V gene: TRBV7-9
CDR3 DNA: TGTGCCAGCAGCTTAGGACTTGGACAGGGGGCAACTAATGAAAAACTGTTTTTT
CDR3 protein: CASSLGLGQGATNEKLFF

clone size: few
D gene: NA
J gene: TRBJ1-2
V gene: TRBV11-2
CDR3 DNA: TGTGCCAGCAGCTTAGGCGCGGACCAACATGGCTACACCTTC
CDR3 protein: CASSLGADQHGYTF

clone size: NA
D gene: TRBD1
J gene: TRBJ2-3
V gene: TRBV20-1
CDR3 DNA: TGCAGTGCTCGAAGACAGGGGCACACAGATACGCAGTATTTT
CDR3 protein: CSARRQGHTDTQYF

clone size: NA
D gene: NA
J gene: TRBJ2-5
V gene: TRBV29-1
CDR3 DNA: TGCAGCGTTGTTGGGGGAACGTTATTCGGGGAGACCCAGTACTTC
CDR3 protein: CSVVGGTLFGETQYF

clone size: few
D gene: NA
J gene: TRBJ2-2
V gene: TRBV12-3/TRBV12-4
CDR3 DNA: TGTGCCAGCCATGAGTGGGCGGGACCCACCGGGGAGCTGTTTTTT
CDR3 protein: CASHEWAGPTGELFF

clone size: few
D gene: TRBD2
J gene: TRBJ2-7
V gene: TRBV29-1
CDR3 DNA: TGCAGCGTCTGGAGTGGGGAGGGTGAGCAGTACTTC
CDR3 protein: CSVWSGEGEQYF

clone size: NA
D gene: NA
J gene: TRBJ2-5
V gene: TRBV7-8
CDR3 DNA: TGTGCCAGCAGCTTAACGGGCAGAGGAGAGACCCAGTACTTC
CDR3 protein: CASSLTGRGETQYF

clone size: few
D gene: NA
J gene: TRBJ2-5
V gene: TRBV9
CDR3 DNA: TGTGCCAGCAGCGTAGAGCCTAGGGGAGGAGAGACCCAGTACTTC
CDR3 protein: CASSVEPRGGETQYF

clone size: few
D gene: NA
J gene: TRBJ1-1
V gene: TRBV6-1
CDR3 DNA: TGTGCCACCTTTTTGGCGCTCGCCACTGAAGCTTTCTTT
CDR3 protein: CATFLALATEAFF

clone size: NA
D gene: NA
J gene: TRBJ2-3
V gene: TRBV4-1
CDR3 DNA: TGCGCCAGCAGCCAGGAGGCTACACTAACGGATACGCAGTATTTT
CDR3 protein: CASSQEATLTDTQYF

clone size: NA
D gene: TRBD1
J gene: TRBJ2-1
V gene: TRBV29-1
CDR3 DNA: TGCAGCGGCGGACAGGGGGTGAATGAGCAGTTCTTC
CDR3 protein: CSGGQGVNEQFF

clone size: NA
D gene: NA
J gene: TRBJ1-4
V gene: TRBV12-3/TRBV12-4
CDR3 DNA: TGTGCCAGCAGTTCATCTTCCCCAACAGGAAAACTGTTTTTT
CDR3 protein: CASSSSSPTGKLFF

clone size: few
D gene: TRBD1
J gene: TRBJ2-7
V gene: TRBV28
CDR3 DNA: TGTGCCAGCAGGGACAGGGGCGCGTACGAGCAGTACTTC
CDR3 protein: CASRDRGAYEQYF

clone size: many
D gene: NA
J gene: TRBJ2-3
V gene: TRBV10-3
CDR3 DNA: TGTGCCATCCGGTCGGGAAGAGATACGCAGTATTTT
CDR3 protein: CAIRSGRDTQYF

clone size: NA
D gene: TRBD1
J gene: TRBJ2-5
V gene: TRBV24-1
CDR3 DNA: TGTGCCACCAGTGACCGTACGGGACAGGCGGATCGGACCCAGTACTTC
CDR3 protein: CATSDRTGQADRTQYF

clone size: NA
D gene: NA
J gene: TRBJ1-5
V gene: TRBV7-2
CDR3 DNA: TGTGCCAGCAGCTGGGCCGTCGATATTACTAGCAATCAGCCCCAGCATTTT
CDR3 protein: CASSWAVDITSNQPQHF

clone size: NA
D gene: TRBD2
J gene: TRBJ2-3
V gene: TRBV28
CDR3 DNA: TGTGCCAGCAGTGAGACCCTAGCGGGAGGGAGCACAGATACGCAGTATTTT
CDR3 protein: CASSETLAGGSTDTQYF

clone size: NA
D gene: TRBD2
J gene: TRBJ2-7
V gene: TRBV6-6
CDR3 DNA: TGTGCCAGCAGTTACTCGTCTAGCGGGAGAAACTACGAGCAGTACTTC
CDR3 protein: CASSYSSSGRNYEQYF

clone size: few
D gene: TRBD2
J gene: TRBJ2-3
V gene: TRBV4-2
CDR3 DNA: TGTGCCAGCAGCCAAACCGGGACTAGCGGGCGCAACACAGATACGCAGTATTTT
CDR3 protein: CASSQTGTSGRNTDTQYF

clone size: NA
D gene: NA
J gene: TRBJ2-7
V gene: TRBV12-3/TRBV12-4
CDR3 DNA: TGTGCCAGCCCTTTGGCTGCTAACCCTACGTTGGAGCAGTACTTC
CDR3 protein: CASPLAANPTLEQYF

clone size: few
D gene: NA
J gene: TRBJ1-5
V gene: TRBV2
CDR3 DNA: TGTGCCAGCAGTGCTACAGGGCCCGACAATCAGCCCCAGCATTTT
CDR3 protein: CASSATGPDNQPQHF

clone size: NA
D gene: TRBD2
J gene: TRBJ2-1
V gene: TRBV2
CDR3 DNA: TGTGCCAGCAGGGAGAAAAGCGGGAGGTATGGTGAGCAGTTCTTC
CDR3 protein: CASREKSGRYGEQFF

clone size: few
D gene: NA
J gene: TRBJ1-2
V gene: TRBV24-1
CDR3 DNA: TGTGCCACCAGTGATTTGTGGGCTTCTAGTGGCTACACCTTC
CDR3 protein: CATSDLWASSGYTF

clone size: NA
D gene: NA
J gene: TRBJ1-5
V gene: TRBV10-3
CDR3 DNA: TGTGCCATCAGAAACGAGGACAATCAGCCCCAGCATTTT
CDR3 protein: CAIRNEDNQPQHF

clone size: NA
D gene: TRBD1
J gene: TRBJ1-5
V gene: TRBV29-1
CDR3 DNA: TGCAGCGCCTCAACCGGGACAGGGTATCAGCCCCAGCATTTT
CDR3 protein: CSASTGTGYQPQHF

clone size: NA
D gene: TRBD1
J gene: TRBJ1-5
V gene: TRBV10-3
CDR3 DNA: TGTGCCATCAGTGAGTCGACATCGGGACAGGGGCGGCCCCAGCATTTT
CDR3 protein: CAISESTSGQGRPQHF

clone size: many
D gene: NA
J gene: TRBJ1-1
V gene: TRBV6-5
CDR3 DNA: TGTGCCAGCAGGAGGACGGGTACTGAAGCTTTCTTT
CDR3 protein: CASRRTGTEAFF

clone size: NA
D gene: NA
J gene: TRBJ2-7
V gene: TRBV5-1
CDR3 DNA: TGCGCCAGCAGCTTTGGGGGCGTCCCCTACGAGCAGTACTTC
CDR3 protein: CASSFGGVPYEQYF

clone size: NA
D gene: TRBD2
J gene: TRBJ2-7
V gene: TRBV12-3/TRBV12-4
CDR3 DNA: TGTGCCAGCAGTTATCCCGGGACTAGCGGAAGCTCCTACGAGCAGTACTTC
CDR3 protein: CASSYPGTSGSSYEQYF

clone size: NA
D gene: NA
J gene: TRBJ2-2
V gene: TRBV18
CDR3 DNA: TGTACCAGCTCACCACCGGGCCAAATCACCGGGGAGCTGTTTTTT
CDR3 protein: CTSSPPGQITGELFF

clone size: NA
D gene: NA
J gene: TRBJ1-4
V gene: TRBV21-1
CDR3 DNA: TGTGCCAGCCCTCCACAGAGTCTGTTTTTT
CDR3 protein: CASPPQSLFF

clone size: NA
D gene: NA
J gene: TRBJ2-5
V gene: TRBV18
CDR3 DNA: TGTGCCAGCTCCCCCCCAGGGGGGTACCAAGAGACCCAGTACTTC
CDR3 protein: CASSPPGGYQETQYF

clone size: NA
D gene: NA
J gene: TRBJ2-7
V gene: TRBV21-1
CDR3 DNA: TGTGCCAGCAGCAACGGACTAGCGGTCTCCTACGAGCAGTACTTC
CDR3 protein: CASSNGLAVSYEQYF

clone size: few
D gene: NA
J gene: TRBJ2-5
V gene: TRBV5-5
CDR3 DNA: TGTGCCAGCAGCCCTTTGGGGGGCGAAGAGACCCAGTACTTC
CDR3 protein: CASSPLGGEETQYF

clone size: few
D gene: TRBD2
J gene: TRBJ2-7
V gene: TRBV6-5
CDR3 DNA: TGTGCCAGCAGTCCTCGGACTAGCAGGTACGAGCAGTACTTC
CDR3 protein: CASSPRTSRYEQYF

clone size: NA
D gene: TRBD2
J gene: TRBJ2-7
V gene: TRBV4-2
CDR3 DNA: TGTGCCAGCAGCCAAGGGACTAGCGACTCCTACGAGCAGTACTTC
CDR3 protein: CASSQGTSDSYEQYF

clone size: NA
D gene: NA
J gene: TRBJ1-2
V gene: TRBV12-3/TRBV12-4
CDR3 DNA: TGTGCCAGCAGTCCAGGGGTATCCAACTATGGCTACACCTTC
CDR3 protein: CASSPGVSNYGYTF

clone size: NA
D gene: NA
J gene: TRBJ2-2
V gene: TRBV28
CDR3 DNA: TGTGCCAGCAGTTTGAGGACCCCCACCGGGGAGCTGTTTTTT
CDR3 protein: CASSLRTPTGELFF

clone size: few
D gene: TRBD1
J gene: TRBJ2-7
V gene: TRBV29-1
CDR3 DNA: TGCAGCGTGAGGGACAGGGGTGCCTACGAGCAGTACTTC
CDR3 protein: CSVRDRGAYEQYF

clone size: NA
D gene: NA
J gene: TRBJ2-6
V gene: TRBV4-2
CDR3 DNA: TGTGCCAGCAGCCAATTCAGGGGAACTGGGGCCAACGTCCTGACTTTC
CDR3 protein: CASSQFRGTGANVLTF

clone size: few
D gene: NA
J gene: TRBJ1-2
V gene: TRBV12-3/TRBV12-4
CDR3 DNA: TGTGCCAGCAGTTCAAGTTCGGTCTCTAATAACTATGGCTACACCTTC
CDR3 protein: CASSSSSVSNNYGYTF

clone size: NA
D gene: TRBD1
J gene: TRBJ1-2
V gene: TRBV7-2
CDR3 DNA: TGTGCCAGCAGCAAGAATAACCGGGACAGCTTCTATGGCTACACCTTC
CDR3 protein: CASSKNNRDSFYGYTF

clone size: NA
D gene: NA
J gene: TRBJ1-2
V gene: TRBV3-1
CDR3 DNA: TGTGCCAGCAGCCAAGCCCGAGGGCATTTTAACTATGGCTACACCTTC
CDR3 protein: CASSQARGHFNYGYTF